This T cell receptor (beta chain) was recovered during a study of cytomegalovirus exposure and HLA in healthy donors. For the study at large: Researchers found that roughly 77% of about 400 genotyped donors fell within the Caucasian-associated ancestry cluster.

Study-wide findings and caveats: An analysis done earlier found most TCR beta V segments productive about 90% or about 30% of the time. With further analysis later on, most CMV-associated TCR beta chains appeared HLA-restricted. Researchers catalogued approximately 170 TCR beta chains as cytomegalovirus-associated.

Of note for this clone: Antigen: not known.

The PCR had 60 Vbeta and 13 Jbeta primers. Only in-frame clones appear in the TCRdb table, and some are missing; sequencing was by immunoSEQ multiplex PCR. The sample comprises 150,000 or so clones, 60% to 85% of which are singletons, and around 13% rests with the top ten. The CDR3 consists of 14 residues. CDR1 and CDR2 (germline): SNHLY, FYNNEI. The V segment lost 6 bases and the J segment 6 bases; nucleotides outside the gene matches: 6. This chain uses TRBV2 with TRBJ2-2; 8 bases fit TRBD1. The source material was PBMCs. This receptor was taken from a man in his forties or fifties in good health and CMV-seropositive. Here the CDR3 DNA reads TGTGCCAGCAGCCCATTGGACAGGGCCGGGGAGCTGTTTTTT. This encodes CASSPLDRAGELFF.